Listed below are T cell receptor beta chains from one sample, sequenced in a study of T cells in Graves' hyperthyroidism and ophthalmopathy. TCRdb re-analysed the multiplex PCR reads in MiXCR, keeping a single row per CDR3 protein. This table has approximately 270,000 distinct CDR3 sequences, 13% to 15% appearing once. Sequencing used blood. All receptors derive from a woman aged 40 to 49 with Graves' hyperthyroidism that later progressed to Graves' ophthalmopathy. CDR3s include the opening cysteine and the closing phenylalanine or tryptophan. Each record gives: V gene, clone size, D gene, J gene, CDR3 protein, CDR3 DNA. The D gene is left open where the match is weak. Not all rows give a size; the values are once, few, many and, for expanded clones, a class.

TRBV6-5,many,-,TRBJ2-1,CASSYTPREGDNEQFF,TGTGCCAGCAGTTACACGCCCAGGGAGGGGGACAATGAGCAGTTCTTC
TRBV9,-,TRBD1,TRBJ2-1,CASSEAGGVPSYNEQFF,TGTGCCAGCAGCGAAGCAGGGGGCGTCCCCTCCTACAATGAGCAGTTCTTC
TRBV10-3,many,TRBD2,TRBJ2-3,CAISESSPASGRRTDTQYF,TGTGCCATCAGTGAAAGTTCGCCAGCTAGCGGGAGGCGGACAGATACGCAGTATTTT
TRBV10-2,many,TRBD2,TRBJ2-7,CASSESGGLAGNSEQYF,TGCGCCAGCAGTGAGAGCGGTGGGCTAGCGGGAAATTCCGAGCAGTACTTC
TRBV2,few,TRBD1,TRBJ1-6,CASSPRIYRGTLHF,TGTGCCAGCAGTCCTCGGATATACAGGGGCACCCTCCACTTT
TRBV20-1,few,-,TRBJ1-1,CSARGGTDTEAFF,TGCAGTGCTAGAGGTGGAACGGACACTGAAGCTTTCTTT
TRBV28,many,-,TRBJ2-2,CASSIPGELFF,TGTGCCAGCAGCATTCCCGGGGAGCTGTTTTTT
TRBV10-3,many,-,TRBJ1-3,CAISATGVFLRNTIYF,TGTGCCATCAGTGCGACCGGGGTCTTCCTAAGAAACACCATATATTTT
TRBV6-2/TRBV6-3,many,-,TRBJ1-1,CASSPLYRLTGMNTEAFF,TGTGCCAGCAGTCCTCTATACCGACTCACGGGCATGAACACTGAAGCTTTCTTT
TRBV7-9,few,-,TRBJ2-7,CASSLEGDPTYEQYF,TGTGCCAGCAGCTTAGAGGGGGACCCCACCTACGAGCAGTACTTC
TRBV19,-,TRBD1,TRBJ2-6,CASSMSGTEGSGANVLTF,TGTGCCAGTAGTATGTCCGGGACAGAGGGGTCTGGGGCCAACGTCCTGACTTTC
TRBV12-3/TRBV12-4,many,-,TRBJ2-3,CASTEMGGKGTDTQYF,TGTGCCAGCACTGAGATGGGGGGTAAGGGCACAGATACGCAGTATTTT
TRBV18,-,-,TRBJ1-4,CASSPSLGNEKLFF,TGTGCCAGCTCACCATCTTTGGGGAATGAAAAACTGTTTTTT
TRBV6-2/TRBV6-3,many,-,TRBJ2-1,CASSYLAGPYNEQFF,TGTGCCAGCAGTTACCTGGCGGGACCCTACAATGAGCAGTTCTTC
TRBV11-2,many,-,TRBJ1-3,CASREVSGNTIYF,TGTGCCAGCAGAGAGGTGTCTGGAAACACCATATATTTT
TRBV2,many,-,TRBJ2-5,CAVWDETQYF,TGTGCCGTGTGGGACGAGACCCAGTACTTC
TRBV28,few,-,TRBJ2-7,CASSLRGIKSEQYF,TGTGCCAGCAGTTTAAGGGGAATCAAGAGCGAGCAGTACTTC
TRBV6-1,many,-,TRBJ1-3,CASSADRGTIYF,TGTGCCAGCAGTGCGGACAGAGGGACCATATATTTT
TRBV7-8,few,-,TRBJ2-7,CASSLSKSGNYEQYF,TGTGCCAGCAGCTTAAGTAAAAGCGGTAACTACGAGCAGTACTTC
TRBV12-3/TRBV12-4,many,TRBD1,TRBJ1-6,CASRGTDSPLHF,TGTGCCAGCAGGGGGACAGATTCACCCCTCCACTTT
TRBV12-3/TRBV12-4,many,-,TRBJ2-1,CASSFDAPRAYNEQFF,TGTGCCAGCTCTTTCGACGCACCCCGGGCCTACAATGAGCAGTTCTTC
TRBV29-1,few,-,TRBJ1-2,CSAPRTGGGYTF,TGCAGCGCCCCACGTACGGGAGGGGGCTACACCTTC
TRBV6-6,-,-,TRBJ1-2,CASSYGYYGYTF,TGTGCCAGCAGTTACGGCTACTATGGCTACACCTTC
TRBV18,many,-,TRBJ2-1,CASSPRNGDNEQFF,TGTGCCAGCTCACCACGAAACGGGGACAATGAGCAGTTCTTC
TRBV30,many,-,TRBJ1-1,CAWSISANTEAFF,TGTGCCTGGAGTATATCCGCGAACACTGAAGCTTTCTTT
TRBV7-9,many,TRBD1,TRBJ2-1,CASSVYRTGTDYNEQFF,TGTGCCAGCAGCGTCTATCGGACCGGGACAGACTACAATGAGCAGTTCTTC
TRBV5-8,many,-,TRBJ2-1,CASSLNLLPSSYNEQFF,TGTGCCAGCAGCTTGAATCTCCTACCGAGCTCCTACAATGAGCAGTTCTTC
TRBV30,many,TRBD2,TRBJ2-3,CAWRRLAGSGGSTQYF,TGTGCCTGGAGGAGGCTAGCGGGCTCTGGTGGTAGTACGCAGTATTTT